This T cell receptor (beta chain) derives from a study of T cells in localized non-small cell lung cancer. Concerning this clone itself: Antigen: not known.

Study-wide results and caveats: Across samples, adjacent lung featured a median approximately 60 of the top 100 tumor clones. Uninvolved adjacent lung had the highest recorded T cell clonality, with tumor below it.

Trimming pared 1 base from V and 4 bases from J, leaving 10 bases between. Germline V gives CDR1 SGHVS, CDR2 FQNEAQ. This CDR3 has 14 residues. TCRdb's copy holds only in-frame clones and misses some; the assay was immunoSEQ multiplex PCR. The sample carries about 79,000 clones, approximately 90% recorded once. The clonotype was recovered from a woman aged 35-75 years with stage I squamous cell lung carcinoma. J is TRBJ1-2 and V is TRBV7-8; D not resolved. The sequencing used peripheral blood, collected before any cancer treatment. Written as DNA, the CDR3 is TGTGCCAGCAGCTTAGGAGGGCGATCCTATGGCTACACCTTC. It yields the protein CASSLGGRSYGYTF. Together with reference TRBV7-8 and TRBJ1-2, the CDR3 gives the full variable domain: GAGVSQSPRYKVAKRGQDVALRCDPISGHVSLFWYQQALGQGPEFLTYFQNEAQLDKSGLPSDRFFAERPEGSVSTLKIQRTQQEDSAVYLCASSLGGRSYGYTFGSGTRLTVV.